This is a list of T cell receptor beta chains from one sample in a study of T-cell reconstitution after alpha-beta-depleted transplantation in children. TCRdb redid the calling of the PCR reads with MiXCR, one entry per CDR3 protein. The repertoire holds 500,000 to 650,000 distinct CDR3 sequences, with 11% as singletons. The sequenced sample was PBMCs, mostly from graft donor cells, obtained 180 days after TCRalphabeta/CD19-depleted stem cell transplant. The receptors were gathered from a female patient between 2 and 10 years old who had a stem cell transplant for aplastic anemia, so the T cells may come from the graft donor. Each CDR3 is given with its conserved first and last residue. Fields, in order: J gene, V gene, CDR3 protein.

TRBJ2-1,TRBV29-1,CSVLGTKRELEQFF
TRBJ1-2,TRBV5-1,CASSWDGPLDYTF
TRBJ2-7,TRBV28,CASSRVDWAEQYF
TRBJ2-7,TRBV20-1,CSAVKGYEQYF
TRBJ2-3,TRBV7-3,CASSTGVAGPTTDTQYF
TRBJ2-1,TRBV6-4,CASSRTPNSYNEQFF
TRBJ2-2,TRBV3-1,CASGGLPGELFF
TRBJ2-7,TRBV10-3,CAISESADYSYEQYF
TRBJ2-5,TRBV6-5,CASSWGLAEKTQYF
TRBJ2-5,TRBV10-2,CASTPRASSGSQETQYF
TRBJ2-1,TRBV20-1,CSATSSGGYNEQFF
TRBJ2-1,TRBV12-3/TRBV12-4,CASSLGTANNEQFF
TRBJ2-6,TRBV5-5,CASSPQPSGANVLTF
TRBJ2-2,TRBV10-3,CAIEETANTGELFF
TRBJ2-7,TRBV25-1,CASSEGSQTGSSYEQYF
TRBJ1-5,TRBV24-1,CATSVQGNQPQHF
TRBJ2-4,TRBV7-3,CASSLRGPQLAKNIQYF
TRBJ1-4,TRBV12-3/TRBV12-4,CASSLARRWDNEKLFF
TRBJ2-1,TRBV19,CASSFTSPVIHEQFF
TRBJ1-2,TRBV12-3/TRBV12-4,CASSPSPGQGYGYTF
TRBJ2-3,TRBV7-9,CASSSQGVWATDTQYF
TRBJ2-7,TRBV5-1,CASSSSREQYF
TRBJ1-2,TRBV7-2,CASSLRVDYGYTF
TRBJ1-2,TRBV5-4,CASSLRQTMGYGYTF